The 6 T cell receptor beta chains below were found in one sample sequenced in a study of T-cell reconstitution after alpha-beta-depleted transplantation in children. Unique molecular identifiers were incorporated into the prepared TCRbeta library. TCRdb ran MiXCR on the PCR reads and lists one entry per CDR3 protein. The sample consists of a few hundred thousand distinct CDR3 sequences, around 18% of them appearing once. Sequencing used PBMCs from the stem cell graft donor, obtained from the stem cell graft. Source of these receptors: a human donor who donated a stem cell graft to a child with acute lymphoblastic leukemia.

This clonotype has just a few counts. The J gene is TRBJ2-1, the V gene TRBV4-1, with a tentative D call TRBD2 (5 bases). V lost 0 bases to trimming and J lost 15 bases, with 18 bases between them. The CDR3 sequence is 14 residues long. Germline CDR1 reads MGHRA; CDR2 reads YSYEKL. CDR3 nucleotides: TGCGCCAGCAGCCAAGATAGATTCCCAGGACTGCCGTTCTTC. This gives the protein CASSQDRFPGLPFF.

The CDR3 region is CASRSGDRASSQPQHF. In nucleotides, the CDR3 is TGTGCCAGCAGGAGCGGAGACAGGGCTTCGAGTCAGCCCCAGCATTTT. This chain uses TRBV28 with TRBJ1-5, with 7 nucleotides matching TRBD1. The CDR3 is made up of 16 amino acids. With V trimmed by 6 bases and J by 6 bases, 14 bases remained unmatched. Germline lookup yields CDR1 MDHEN and CDR2 SYDVKM.

The V and J genes are TRBV11-2 and TRBJ2-7, with 14 bases fitting TRBD2. V shed 2 bases, J shed 2 bases, and the junction held 11 bases outside the gene matches. CDR1 and CDR2 from the germline V gene are SGHAT and FQNNGV. CDR3 size: 19 residues. The CDR3 loop reads CASSLRLAGGSFRAYEQYF. As DNA, the CDR3 is TGTGCCAGCAGCTTAAGACTAGCGGGAGGGTCTTTCCGAGCCTACGAGCAGTACTTC.

The chain is built from TRBV12-3 or TRBV12-4 and TRBJ1-3, with D uncertain. V was pared by 5 bases and J by 4 bases, with 15 bases between. This CDR3 contains 15 residues. Written as DNA, the CDR3 is TGTGCCAGCAGTATTCAGTCTGGAGGGGGAAACACCATATATTTT. This translates into CASSIQSGGGNTIYF.

This sequence joins TRBV5-1 and TRBJ2-1; 8 bases agree with TRBD2. In germline, CDR1 is SGHRS, CDR2 YFSETQ. Trimming at V came to 0 bases and at J to 4 bases, leaving 15 bases not matched to a gene. The CDR3 totals 19 residues. In nucleotides, the CDR3 is TGCGCCAGCAGCTTGGCTGCCGTGGCCGTAGCGGGGCCATACAATGAGCAGTTCTTC. This gives the protein CASSLAAVAVAGPYNEQFF.

The CDR3 spells CASSLLAGGGSEQYF. CDR3 nucleotides: TGCGCCAGCAGCCTACTCGCCGGGGGGGGTTCCGAGCAGTACTTC. This sequence joins TRBV4-1 and TRBJ2-7, with 8 bases aligning to TRBD2. J gave up 6 bases and V 4 bases, and 11 bases lay outside the gene matches. The length of the CDR3 is 15 residues. Germline CDR1 is MGHRA and CDR2 is YSYEKL.